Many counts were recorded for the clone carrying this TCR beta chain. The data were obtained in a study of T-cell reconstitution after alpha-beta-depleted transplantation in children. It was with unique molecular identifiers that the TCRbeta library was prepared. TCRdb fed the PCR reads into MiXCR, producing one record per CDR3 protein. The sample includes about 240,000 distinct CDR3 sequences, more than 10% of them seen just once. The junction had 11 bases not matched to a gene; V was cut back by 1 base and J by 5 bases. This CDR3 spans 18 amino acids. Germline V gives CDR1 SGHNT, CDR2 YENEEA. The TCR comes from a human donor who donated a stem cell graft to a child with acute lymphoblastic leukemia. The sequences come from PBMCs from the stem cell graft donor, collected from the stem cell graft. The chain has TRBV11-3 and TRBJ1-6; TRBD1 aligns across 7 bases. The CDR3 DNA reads TGTGCCAGCAGCTTAGTTTATTGGACCGACAGGGATAATTCACCCCTCCACTTT. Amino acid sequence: CASSLVYWTDRDNSPLHF.